Presented here are 27 T cell receptor beta chains from one specimen sequenced in a study of blood T cell repertoires in COVID-19. Using immunoSEQ multiplex PCR, the repertoire was profiled, and TCRdb retains in-frame clones only, with some absent. The sample holds 130,000 to 150,000 clones, almost 90% seen once. Sequencing was performed on peripheral blood. The source of these receptors is a man aged 45-65 years with active or convalescent COVID-19.

V is TRBV3-1 (or the pseudogene TRBV3-2) and J is TRBJ1-4; no firm D call. Trimming removed 7 bases at V and 2 bases at J, with 11 bases between. This CDR3 is 14 amino acids long. CDR1 and CDR2 from the germline V gene are LGHDT and YNNKEL (reference sequence). The CDR3 protein is CASTYGGTNEKLFF. CDR3 nucleotide sequence: TGTGCCAGCACTTACGGAGGGACTAATGAAAAACTGTTTTTT.

J is TRBJ2-7 and V is TRBV12-3 or TRBV12-4; a possible D gene is TRBD2 (6 bases). V was shortened by 3 bases and J by 10 bases, with 16 bases between the two germline ends. This CDR3 has 13 residues. The CDR3 protein is CASSLQRAIGQYF. In DNA form, the CDR3 reads TGTGCCAGCAGTTTGCAGCGGGCTATAGGACAGTACTTC.

The chain is built from TRBV7-2 and TRBJ2-1; TRBD2 matches 10 bases. CDR1 is SGHTA and CDR2 is FQGNSA in the germline V gene. CDR3 size: 17 residues. Germline trimming cut 3 bases from V and 6 bases from J; bases unmatched to any gene: 11. The CDR3 sequence: CASSFVLSSGSPNEQFF. The CDR3 DNA is TGTGCCAGCAGCTTTGTCCTCTCTAGCGGGAGCCCCAATGAGCAGTTCTTC.

The chain couples TRBV7-8 to TRBJ1-2; 7 positions match TRBD1. CDR3 length: 13 amino acids. V shed 4 bases and J 3 bases; nucleotides not matched to a gene: 2. Germline CDR1 and CDR2: SGHVS and FQNEAQ. The CDR3 is CASSYDRDYGYTF. The CDR3 coding sequence is TGTGCCAGCAGCTACGACAGGGACTATGGCTACACCTTC.

This clone has only one observation. As DNA, the CDR3 is TGTGCCAGCTCACCGGACAGGGCCAAAAACATTCAGTACTTC. Translating gives CASSPDRAKNIQYF. The J gene is TRBJ2-4, the V gene TRBV18, with 7 bases fitting TRBD1. V lost 3 bases and J lost 1; bases outside the gene matches: 0. Looked up from germline, CDR1 is KGHSH and CDR2 is LQKENI. There are 14 residues in the CDR3.

V and J are TRBV7-9 and TRBJ2-3; tentatively, D is TRBD1 (6 bases). This CDR3 is built from 15 residues. V gave up 6 bases and J gave up 0 bases, with 13 bases separating them. Germline V gene data show CDR1 as SEHNR and CDR2 as FQNEAQ (reference sequence). The chain's CDR3 is CASSRQETSTDTQYF. In nucleotides, the CDR3 is TGTGCCAGCAGTAGACAGGAGACTAGCACAGATACGCAGTATTTT.

This clone was counted once. The V call is TRBV28, the J call TRBJ1-6; TRBD1 matches 7 bases. CDR3 length equals 15 residues. J lost 7 bases, V lost 6 bases, and 9 bases had no gene match. CDR1 is MDHEN and CDR2 is SYDVKM in the germline V gene. The DNA for the CDR3 is TGTGCCAGCAGCTTGACAGGGAGACTGAATTCACCCCTCCACTTT. It is translated as CASSLTGRLNSPLHF.

DNA of the CDR3: TGTGCCAGCAGTCCTAAGCGGACAGATACGCAGTATTTT. Protein product: CASSPKRTDTQYF. The chain couples TRBV27 to TRBJ2-3; possible D gene TRBD2, 5 bases. Germline V gives CDR1 MNHEY, CDR2 SMNVEV (reference sequence). V lost 5 bases to trimming and J lost 3 bases, with 9 bases between them. The CDR3 consists of 13 residues.

The chain has TRBV29-1 and TRBJ2-5; a possible D gene is TRBD2 (6 bases). The germline V and J ends were trimmed by 8 bases and 2 bases, with 12 bases remaining between them. The CDR3 length is 12 residues. Germline V gives CDR1 SQVTM, CDR2 ANQGSEA. The CDR3 here is CSQGTPQETQYF. The CDR3 DNA sequence: TGCAGCCAAGGGACTCCACAAGAGACCCAGTACTTC.

V and J are TRBV3-1 (or the pseudogene TRBV3-2) and TRBJ2-6; D is perhaps TRBD1 (5 bases). The CDR3 has 15 amino acids. With 1 base removed from V and 2 bases from J, the gap between germline ends came to 6 bases. Per the germline V gene, CDR1 is LGHDT and CDR2 is YNNKEL (reference sequence). DNA of the CDR3: TGTGCCAGCAGCCAAGGGGGCACTGGGGCCAACGTCCTGACTTTC. Its protein product is CASSQGGTGANVLTF.

The genes are TRBV5-1 and TRBJ1-3; 9 bases fit TRBD1. Germline CDR1 and CDR2: SGHRS and YFSETQ. The ends lost 0 bases at V and 0 bases at J; junction bases unmatched: 7. This CDR3 has 18 amino acids. The CDR3 sequence is CASSLAGTGLNSGNTIYF. DNA for the CDR3: TGCGCCAGCAGCTTGGCCGGGACAGGGCTTAACTCTGGAAACACCATATATTTT.

This clone showed up just a few times. The chain is built from TRBV19 and TRBJ1-2, with D perhaps matching TRBD1 (5 bases). The germline CDR1 and CDR2 sequences are LNHDA and SQIVND (reference sequence). The CDR3 sequence is 13 residues long. V was trimmed by 6 bases and J by 3 bases, leaving 11 bases between them. CDR3 sequence (DNA): TGTGCCAGTAGCCGCGGGGGTGACTATGGCTACACCTTC. As protein: CASSRGGDYGYTF.

The chain has TRBV4-3 and TRBJ2-1; 9 bases match TRBD2. Looked up from germline, CDR1 is LGHNA and CDR2 is YSLEER. This CDR3 is 15 amino acids long. V lost 3 bases and J lost 6; bases outside the gene matches: 6. Here the CDR3 reads CASSQVVAGVNEQFF. CDR3 in DNA: TGCGCCAGCAGCCAGGTAGTAGCGGGAGTCAATGAGCAGTTCTTC.

The V and J genes are TRBV5-5 and TRBJ1-1, with 10 nucleotides matching TRBD1. V lost 2 bases, J lost 1 base, and 14 bases stayed unmatched. Germline CDR1 reads SGHKS; CDR2 reads YYEKEE (reference sequence). The CDR3 spans 19 residues. Here the CDR3 DNA reads TGTGCCAGCAGCTTCCGCGCCGACAGGGGGCGCGGGGCGAACACTGAAGCTTTCTTT. This gives the protein CASSFRADRGRGANTEAFF.

In nucleotides, the CDR3 is TGTGCCAGCAGCTCGACTAGTCCTACGCAGTATTTT. It codes for CASSSTSPTQYF. V gene TRBV11-1 combines with J gene TRBJ2-3; possible D gene TRBD2, 6 bases. Trimming left V 4 bases short and J 8 bases short, with 10 bases between. The CDR3 extends over 12 amino acids. Germline-derived CDR1 and CDR2 are SGHAT and FQDESV (reference sequence). The full variable domain, rest sourced from reference TRBV11-1 and TRBJ2-3, is EAEVAQSPRYKITEKSQAVAFWCDPISGHATLYWYRQILGQGPELLVQFQDESVVDDSQLPKDRFSAERLKGVDSTLKIQPAELGDSAMYLCASSSTSPTQYFGPGTRLTVL.

This clone appeared once. This sequence joins TRBV19 and TRBJ2-3; 8 nucleotides match TRBD1. Losses at the gene ends were 3 bases for V and 1 base for J; bases not matched to a gene: 6. The V gene's germline CDR1 is LNHDA and CDR2 SQIVND (reference sequence). The CDR3 length is 16 residues. The CDR3 region has the DNA TGTGCCAGTAGTATCTCTGGACAGGGAGGCACAGATACGCAGTATTTT. Its protein product is CASSISGQGGTDTQYF.

The V gene is TRBV20-1, the J gene TRBJ1-6; TRBD1 is a possible D gene (6 bases). Trimming cost V 3 bases and J 4 bases, with 10 bases left between them. The CDR3 is made up of 14 amino acids. Germline loops: CDR1 DFQATT, CDR2 SNEGSKA (reference sequence). Here the CDR3 DNA reads TGCAGTGCTAGTTACAGGGCGTATAATTCACCCCTCCACTTT. Its translation: CSASYRAYNSPLHF.

This clone was seen a few times. The chain links TRBV5-1 to TRBJ2-1; 11 nucleotides agree with TRBD2. CDR1 SGHRS and CDR2 YFSETQ come from the germline V gene. Trimming removed 0 bases from V and 9 bases from J; junction bases left unmatched: 5. The CDR3 is 15 residues long. CDR3 sequence (DNA): TGCGCCAGCAGCTTGGAACTAGCGGGAGCTACTGAGCAGTTCTTC. This gives the protein CASSLELAGATEQFF.

The chain combines TRBV6-1 with TRBJ1-5; no reliable D call. There are 12 residues in the CDR3. The germline V gene encodes CDR1 MNHNS and CDR2 SASEGT. Between the trimmed V and J ends, which lost 3 bases and 6 bases, there was a span of 6 bases. CDR3 bases: TGTGCCAGCAGTGACATTTTTCAGCCCCAGCATTTT. Translation gives CASSDIFQPQHF.

The chain recombines TRBV29-1 with TRBJ2-1; no clear D. The CDR3 covers 12 residues. In germline, CDR1 is SQVTM, CDR2 ANQGSEA. Trimming stripped 3 bases from V and 5 bases from J, with 8 bases between. CDR3 loop: CSVEPSDNEQFF. The DNA of the CDR3 is TGCAGCGTTGAGCCCTCGGACAATGAGCAGTTCTTC.

The V call is TRBV3-1 (or the pseudogene TRBV3-2), the J call TRBJ1-1, with D maybe TRBD1 (5 bases). Germline V lookup: CDR1 LGHDT, CDR2 YNNKEL (reference sequence). Trimming took off 2 bases at V and 1 base at J, with 8 bases between the two ends. The CDR3 loop spans 14 amino acids. This CDR3 reads CASSQLQGNTEAFF. DNA of the CDR3: TGTGCCAGCAGCCAACTTCAGGGGAACACTGAAGCTTTCTTT.

The chain is built from TRBV4-3 and TRBJ1-4; 7 bases are shared with TRBD1. There are 19 residues in the CDR3. The germline V gene encodes CDR1 LGHNA and CDR2 YSLEER. Trimming at V came to 0 bases and at J to 6 bases, leaving 16 bases not matched to a gene. CDR3 amino acids: CASSQDVGRGIGGDEKLFF. The CDR3 DNA reads TGCGCCAGCAGCCAAGATGTTGGCAGGGGGATCGGAGGGGATGAAAAACTGTTTTTT.

The chain uses TRBV18 and TRBJ2-7, with D unclear. V lost 6 bases and J 0 bases, leaving 15 bases between the germline ends. The germline V gene has CDR1 KGHSH and CDR2 LQKENI. This CDR3 spans 15 amino acids. The CDR3 region is CASSLNPTSSYEQYF. The CDR3 DNA reads TGTGCCAGCTCCCTAAATCCGACAAGCTCCTACGAGCAGTACTTC. The full variable domain, completed using reference TRBV18 and TRBJ2-7, is NAGVMQNPRHLVRRRGQEARLRCSPMKGHSHVYWYRQLPEEGLKFMVYLQKENIIDESGMPKERFSAEFPKEGPSILRIQQVVRGDSAAYFCASSLNPTSSYEQYFGPGTRLTVT.

The J gene is TRBJ2-1, the V gene TRBV9, with 8 bases that match TRBD1. The CDR3 loop spans 17 amino acids. Germline assignment: CDR1 SGDLS and CDR2 YYNGEE. The trim removed 3 bases at V and 0 bases at J, leaving 8 bases unmatched. The CDR3 loop reads CASSGRQGFGSYNEQFF. The CDR3, as DNA: TGTGCCAGCAGCGGGAGACAGGGGTTCGGCTCCTACAATGAGCAGTTCTTC.

This sequence joins TRBV6-5 and TRBJ2-2; the D gene is possibly TRBD1 (6 bases). V was cut by 0 bases and J by 7 bases, with 12 bases left in between. The CDR3 is 15 amino acids. The V gene's germline CDR1 is MNHEY and CDR2 SVGAGI. CDR3 sequence: CASSYSWGLSGELFF. The CDR3 region has the DNA TGTGCCAGCAGTTACTCGTGGGGGCTGAGCGGGGAGCTGTTTTTT.

The CDR3 protein is CASSPSRGQKTQYF. CDR3 nucleotide sequence: TGTGCCAGCAGCCCATCCAGGGGTCAAAAGACCCAGTACTTC. V and J are TRBV11-2 and TRBJ2-5, with D possibly TRBD1 on 6 matching bases. Deletions cut 5 bases from V and 6 bases from J, with 16 bases between. Germline CDR1 and CDR2: SGHAT and FQNNGV. The CDR3 has 14 residues.

This rearrangement joins TRBV24-1 to TRBJ2-5; TRBD1 is a possible D gene (6 bases). The CDR3 covers 14 residues. Germline-derived CDR1 and CDR2 are KGHDR and SFDVKD. V lost 6 bases and J lost 1, with 11 bases in between. CDR3 DNA: TGTGCCACCAGTCCGGACAGTCCCCAAGAGACCCAGTACTTC. This sequence encodes CATSPDSPQETQYF.